The text below deals with one T cell receptor (beta chain). Its antigen is unknown. The record originates from a study of cytomegalovirus exposure and HLA in healthy donors. About the study: From about 179 million T cells, an earlier analysis saw approximately 120 million unique TCR beta sequences. Points from the study as a whole: A later analysis linked a missense DCLRE1C variant to TCR beta V- and J-gene trimming.

Amplification used 60 Vbeta primers and 13 Jbeta primers. Profiled with immunoSEQ multiplex PCR; TCRdb holds only in-frame clones, not every one. The sample carries about 180,000 clones, around 80% recorded once. V shed 0 bases and J 4 bases; nucleotides not matched to a gene: 6. Germline V gives CDR1 LGHNT, CDR2 FRNRAP. This CDR3 comprises 16 residues. The sequence was collected from a girl between 5 and 17 years old in good health and CMV-seropositive. The rearrangement uses TRBV12-5 and TRBJ1-2; 9 bases are a match to TRBD1. The sample taken for sequencing was PBMCs. In nucleotides, the CDR3 is TGTGCTAGTGGTTTGGTAGGGACAGGGCTTAGCTATGGCTACACCTTC. Residues: CASGLVGTGLSYGYTF.